A single sample is the source of the 29 T cell receptor beta chains below, sequenced in a study of T cells in Graves' hyperthyroidism and ophthalmopathy. From RNA transcripts, TCR beta CDR3 regions were amplified. RT-PCR in the first round (using the HTBI primer set) targeted the TCR CDR3. TCRdb reanalysed the multiplex PCR reads using MiXCR and keeps one entry per CDR3 protein. The sample has around 450,000 distinct CDR3 sequences, about 13% seen once; the top ten hold about 5%. Input material: blood. All receptors derive from a young woman with Graves' hyperthyroidism.

This sequence joins TRBV24-1 and TRBJ2-1; 8 nucleotides align to TRBD1. Germline CDR1 and CDR2: KGHDR and SFDVKD. Unmatched junction bases numbered 24, after V lost 4 bases and J lost 2 bases. This CDR3 is 22 amino acids long. In DNA, the CDR3 is TGTGCCACCAGTGAGGGAACTGGACAGGGACTTACTAAGCGCGTTACCTACAATGAGCAGTTCTTC. Its protein product is CATSEGTGQGLTKRVTYNEQFF.

Remarks on this clonotype: One end of the junction does not line up with germline, which may come from a read error. The genes are TRBV9 and TRBJ2-3; the D call may be TRBD1 or TRBD2 (5 bases each). Germline-derived CDR1 and CDR2 are SGDLS and YYNGEE. The CDR3 length is 14 residues. In DNA, the CDR3 is TGTGCCAGCAGCGTAGGGGGGACGGTTGTTACGCAGTGTTTT. It yields the protein CASSVGGTVVTQCF.

This clonotype was seen ten or more times. J is TRBJ1-4 and V is TRBV30; the D gene is possibly TRBD1 (5 bases). The CDR3 is 13 amino acids. The V and J ends lost 0 bases and 8 bases respectively, with 10 bases between them. Per the germline V gene, CDR1 is GTSNPN and CDR2 is SVGIG (reference sequence). CDR3 sequence reads: CAWSVGVWEKLFF. CDR3 bases: TGTGCCTGGAGTGTAGGGGTTTGGGAAAAACTGTTTTTT. Looking up the rest from reference TRBV30 and TRBJ1-4 gives the full variable domain: SQTIHQWPATLVQPVGSPLSLECTVEGTSNPNLYWYRQAAGRGLQLLFYSVGIGQISSEVPQNLSASRPQDRQFILSSKKLLLSDSGFYLCAWSVGVWEKLFFGSGTQLSVL.

At least ten counts were recorded for this clonotype. The gene calls are TRBV13 and TRBJ2-1; 9 nucleotides agree with TRBD2. The V segment lost 5 bases and the J segment 3 bases; nucleotides outside the gene matches: 8. The CDR3 sequence is 16 residues long. CDR1 is PRHDT and CDR2 is FYEKMQ in the germline V gene (reference sequence). CDR3 region: CASSHREAGGYNEQFF. The CDR3 nucleotides read TGTGCCAGCAGCCACCGAGAAGCGGGAGGCTACAATGAGCAGTTCTTC.

The sample holds many counts of this clonotype. The rearrangement joins TRBV12-3 or TRBV12-4 to TRBJ2-1, with a weak D call TRBD2 (6 bases). The CDR3 sequence is 15 residues long. The V and J ends lost 3 bases and 5 bases respectively, with 14 bases between them. CDR3 sequence: CASSLPLAIDNEQFF. The CDR3 DNA is TGTGCCAGCAGTTTGCCCCTAGCGATTGACAATGAGCAGTTCTTC.

At least ten counts were recorded for this clonotype. The J gene is TRBJ2-7, the V gene TRBV5-1; 11 bases fit TRBD1. CDR1 and CDR2 (germline): SGHRS, YFSETQ. CDR3 length: 16 amino acids. Unmatched junction bases numbered 9, after V lost 4 bases and J lost 3 bases. The CDR3 sequence: CASSRGEGQGVYEQYF. DNA for the CDR3: TGCGCCAGCAGCCGGGGAGAGGGACAGGGGGTCTACGAGCAGTACTTC.

This clonotype has a count of ten or more. The chain couples TRBV11-2 to TRBJ2-7, with 8 nucleotides matching TRBD2. The CDR3 runs to 19 residues. J lost 4 bases, V lost 1 base, and 18 bases had no gene match. The germline CDR1 and CDR2 sequences are SGHAT and FQNNGV. The CDR3, as DNA: TGTGCCAGCAGCTTAGGCGCAGGGTTCGTGAGCGGGAGTTCGTACGAGCAGTACTTC. Amino acid sequence: CASSLGAGFVSGSSYEQYF.

This chain uses TRBV10-2 with TRBJ2-1, with 10 nucleotides matching TRBD2. Germline V CDR1 and CDR2: WSHSY, SAAADI. This CDR3 is 15 amino acids long. J gave up 7 bases and V 6 bases, and 9 bases lay outside the gene matches. As DNA, the CDR3 is TGCGCCAGCAGCCCAAGCGGGAGGGCCAAGAATGAGCAGTTCTTC. It is translated as CASSPSGRAKNEQFF.

This clonotype was seen a few times. This sequence joins TRBV4-3 and TRBJ2-7, with a possible D match to TRBD1 (6 bases). Germline assignment: CDR1 LGHNA and CDR2 YSLEER. The CDR3 is 15 amino acids. V lost 2 bases and J lost 6, with 17 bases in between. The CDR3 bases are TGCGCCAGCAGCCAAACGACAGGTATAAGGGGCGAGCAGTACTTC. This codes for CASSQTTGIRGEQYF.

In this sample, this clonotype turned up once. An end of the junction differs from the germline gene, which may be a read error. DNA for the CDR3: TGTGCCAGTAGCCGTACGGCGTCCTCGCCCGGAAGAAACACCTTATATTTT. This translates into CASSRTASSPGRNTLYF. V is TRBV19 and J is TRBJ1-3; D call uncertain. CDR3 length: 17 residues. Germline CDR1 LNHDA, CDR2 SQIVND (reference sequence).

With regard to this clonotype: Its ends do not fully match the called genes, so a read error is possible. The genes are TRBV29-1 and TRBJ2-3; 7 bases map to TRBD1. The CDR3 has 14 amino acids. Germline V gives CDR1 SQVTM, CDR2 ANQGSEA. CDR3 DNA: TGCAGCGTTGGAGGACAGGCTAGCACAGATACGCAGTGTTTT. Protein: CSVGGQASTDTQCF.

This clonotype was detected a few times. The chain joins TRBV20-1 to TRBJ2-7, with D possibly matching TRBD1 (5 bases). The CDR3 totals 13 residues. CDR1 is DFQATT, CDR2 SNEGSKA, per germline (reference sequence). Trimming pared 6 bases from V and 3 bases from J, leaving 15 bases between. CDR3 bases: TGCAGTGCCCCACCTCGAACAGGCTACGAGCAGTACTTC. Amino acid sequence: CSAPPRTGYEQYF.

This clonotype was counted only a few times. This chain uses TRBV10-3 with TRBJ2-4; possibly TRBD1 for D (5 bases). Germline V gives CDR1 ENHRY, CDR2 SYGVKD. There are 15 residues in the CDR3. V was cut by 0 bases and J by 4 bases, with 10 bases left in between. The CDR3 reads CAISESVGVKNIQYF. In DNA form, the CDR3 reads TGTGCCATCAGTGAGTCGGTAGGGGTGAAAAACATTCAGTACTTC.

This clonotype was detected a few times. A junction boundary mismatches the germline segment, possibly from a read error. The chain joins TRBV28 to TRBJ1-4; D is possibly TRBD1 (6 bases). CDR1 and CDR2 from the germline V gene are MDHEN and SYDVKM. The CDR3 is 16 amino acids. The CDR3 bases are TGTGCCAGCAGCCTACCCTACAGGGTAGGGGATGAAAAACTGTCTTTT. It codes for CASSLPYRVGDEKLSF. Looking up the rest from reference TRBV28 and TRBJ1-4 gives the full variable domain: DVKVTQSSRYLVKRTGEKVFLECVQDMDHENMFWYRQDPGLGLRLIYFSYDVKMKEKGDIPEGYSVSREKKERFSLILESASTNQTSMYLCASSLPYRVGDEKLSFGSGTQLSVL.

This clonotype was observed a handful of times. The chain recombines TRBV27 with TRBJ2-7; perhaps TRBD2 as D (6 bases). V lost 3 bases to trimming and J lost 2 bases, with 8 bases between them. The V gene's germline CDR1 is MNHEY and CDR2 SMNVEV (reference sequence). CDR3 length: 13 amino acids. The chain's CDR3 is CASSLTRAYEQYF. The DNA for the CDR3 is TGTGCCAGCAGTTTGACTAGGGCCTACGAGCAGTACTTC.

Notes on this clonotype: One end of the junction fails to match germline, which may point to a read error. The chain employs TRBV4-1 and TRBJ1-2; D perhaps matches TRBD1 (6 bases). The CDR3 runs 16 residues. Germline V lookup: CDR1 MGHRA, CDR2 YSYEKL. The CDR3 DNA follows: TGCGCCAGCAGCCAAATCCCCGGGGGCTTTGGCTATAGCTACACCTTC. It codes for CASSQIPGGFGYSYTF.

There are many counts of this clonotype. This chain links TRBV29-1 with TRBJ1-1; D unclear. This CDR3 is 15 amino acids long. With 7 bases removed from V and 1 base from J, the gap between germline ends came to 19 bases. Germline CDR1 is SQVTM and CDR2 is ANQGSEA. The DNA for the CDR3 is TGCAGCGCCTCCCATGCGCGAGGCGGGAACACTGAAGCTTTCTTT. This translates into CSASHARGGNTEAFF.

The sample holds one count of this clonotype. This chain uses TRBV20-1 with TRBJ2-5; 7 nucleotides agree with TRBD2. Trimming removed 2 bases from V and 3 bases from J; junction bases left unmatched: 6. Germline CDR1 DFQATT, CDR2 SNEGSKA (reference sequence). This CDR3 contains 14 residues. CDR3 loop: CSARSHREEETQYF. As DNA, the CDR3 is TGCAGTGCTAGATCCCACCGGGAGGAAGAGACCCAGTACTTC.

This clonotype has a count of ten or more. J is TRBJ1-1 and V is TRBV28; D uncertain. Germline loops: CDR1 MDHEN, CDR2 SYDVKM. Trimming shortened V by 4 bases and J by 1 base, and 16 bases separated the two germline ends. This CDR3 contains 16 residues. For the CDR3, the DNA is TGTGCCAGCAGTTCAGCCCCGACGGGGAGGAACACTGAAGCTTTCTTT. It specifies CASSSAPTGRNTEAFF.

The table lists this clonotype with many counts. The V gene is TRBV6-6, the J gene TRBJ1-2, with TRBD1 matching over 7 bases. The CDR3 loop spans 14 amino acids. The germline V gene encodes CDR1 MNHNY and CDR2 SVGAGI (reference sequence). With 2 bases clipped from V and 2 bases from J, the junction kept 2 bases outside the gene matches. CDR3 sequence (DNA): TGTGCCAGCAGTTACGCGGGACAGAACTATGGCTACACCTTC. Its translation: CASSYAGQNYGYTF.

A remark on this clonotype: This may arise from a read error, as a much more abundant clone is one base away. The chain couples TRBV30 to TRBJ1-2, with D perhaps TRBD1 (5 bases). CDR1 GTSNPN and CDR2 SVGIG come from the germline V gene (reference sequence). This CDR3 comprises 13 residues. The CDR3 DNA is TGTGCCTGGAGGGGGACCGGGCCATATGACTACACCTTC. The encoded protein is CAWRGTGPYDYTF.

The chain employs TRBV20-1 and TRBJ1-1, with TRBD1 as a possible D gene (5 bases). The V end lost 6 bases, the J end lost 0 bases, and 17 bases lay between the germline ends. Germline loops: CDR1 DFQATT, CDR2 SNEGSKA (reference sequence). The CDR3 runs 15 residues. CDR3 in DNA: TGCAGTGCCCCCTGGGGAGGGGCTTTGAACACTGAAGCTTTCTTT. Encoded protein: CSAPWGGALNTEAFF.

This clonotype was seen ten or more times. This sequence joins TRBV12-3 or TRBV12-4 and TRBJ2-1; possible D gene TRBD2, 6 bases. V lost 6 bases, J lost 6 bases, and 18 bases lay in between. CDR3 size: 15 residues. The CDR3 reads CASRGNRDSPNEQFF. The CDR3 DNA sequence: TGTGCCAGCAGGGGGAACCGGGACTCACCCAATGAGCAGTTCTTC.

J is TRBJ2-7 and V is TRBV29-1, with 7 positions matching TRBD1. The CDR3 runs 11 residues. Germline V gene data show CDR1 as SQVTM and CDR2 as ANQGSEA. After removal of 7 bases from V and 7 bases from J, the junction contained 7 bases not matched to a gene. CDR3 coding DNA: TGCAGCGGGGGACAGCCGCAAGAGCAGTACTTC. Its translation: CSGGQPQEQYF.

This clonotype was seen a few times. With a much larger clone just one base away, this may be a read error. The V and J genes are TRBV12-3 or TRBV12-4 and TRBJ2-3; 9 bases align to TRBD2. This CDR3 spans 15 amino acids. The junction had 8 bases not matched to a gene; V was cut back by 5 bases and J by 5 bases. The CDR3 region has the DNA TGTGCCAGCAGTACGACTAGCGGAACTATAGATACGCAGTATTTT. As protein: CASSTTSGTIDTQYF.

This clonotype appeared a few times. The V call is TRBV12-3 or TRBV12-4, the J call TRBJ2-7; a weak D match, TRBD1 (6 bases). This CDR3 region has 13 residues. V shed 7 bases and J shed 2 bases, with 12 bases lying between them. The CDR3 region is CASKIQGTYEQYF. The CDR3, as DNA: TGTGCCAGCAAAATACAGGGAACCTACGAGCAGTACTTC.

The sample holds many counts of this clonotype. The chain is built from TRBV7-2 and TRBJ2-7, with TRBD2 matching 12 bases. This CDR3 has 15 residues. The ends lost 4 bases at V and 5 bases at J; junction bases unmatched: 6. Looked up from germline, CDR1 is SGHTA and CDR2 is FQGNSA. The CDR3 region is CASSSSSGRGNEQYF. CDR3 in DNA: TGTGCCAGCAGCTCCTCTAGCGGGAGGGGGAACGAGCAGTACTTC.

The chain has TRBV7-3 and TRBJ2-2; D ambiguous. V was trimmed by 6 bases and J by 0 bases, leaving 8 bases between them. Germline V CDR1 and CDR2: SGHTA, FQGTGA. The CDR3 totals 14 residues. The CDR3 DNA reads as TGTGCCAGCAGAGCGATTGCGAACACCGGGGAGCTGTTTTTT. This translates into CASRAIANTGELFF.

As for this clonotype: This may stem from a read error, because a much larger clone lies one nucleotide away. This chain joins TRBV12-3 or TRBV12-4 and TRBJ2-7; maybe TRBD1 (6 bases). The length of the CDR3 is 14 residues. The CDR3 protein is CASTPTGYTYEQCF. The CDR3 DNA sequence: TGTGCCAGCACCCCAACAGGGTATACCTACGAGCAGTGCTTC.